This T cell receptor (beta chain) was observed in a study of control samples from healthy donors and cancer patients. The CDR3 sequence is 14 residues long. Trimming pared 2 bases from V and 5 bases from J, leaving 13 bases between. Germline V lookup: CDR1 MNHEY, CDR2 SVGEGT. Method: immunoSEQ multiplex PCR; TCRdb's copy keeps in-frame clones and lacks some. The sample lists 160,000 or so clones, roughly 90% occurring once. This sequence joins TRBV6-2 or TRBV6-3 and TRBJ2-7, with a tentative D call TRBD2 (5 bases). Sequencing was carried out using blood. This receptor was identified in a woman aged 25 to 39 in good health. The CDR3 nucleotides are TGTGCCAGCAGTTACACCGACGGGGTCGACGAGCAGTACTTC. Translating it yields CASSYTDGVDEQYF.